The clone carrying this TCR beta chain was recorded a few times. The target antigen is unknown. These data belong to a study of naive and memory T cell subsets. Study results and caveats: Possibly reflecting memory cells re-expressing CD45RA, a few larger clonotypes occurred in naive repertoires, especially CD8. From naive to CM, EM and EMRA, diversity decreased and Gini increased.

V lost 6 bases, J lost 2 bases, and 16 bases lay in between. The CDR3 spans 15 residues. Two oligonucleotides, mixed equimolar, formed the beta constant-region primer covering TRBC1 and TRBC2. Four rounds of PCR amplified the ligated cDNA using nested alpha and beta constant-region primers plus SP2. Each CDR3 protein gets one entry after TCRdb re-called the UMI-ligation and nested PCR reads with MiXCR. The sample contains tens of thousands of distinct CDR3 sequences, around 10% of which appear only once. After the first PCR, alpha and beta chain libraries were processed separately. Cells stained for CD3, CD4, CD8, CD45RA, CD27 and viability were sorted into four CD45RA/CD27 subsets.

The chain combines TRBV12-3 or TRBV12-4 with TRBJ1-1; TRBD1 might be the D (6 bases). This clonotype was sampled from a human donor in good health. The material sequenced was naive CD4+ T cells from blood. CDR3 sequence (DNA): TGTGCCAGCAGGGCAGCCGGGACACCCAACACTGAAGCTTTCTTT. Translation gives CASRAAGTPNTEAFF.